The 25 T cell receptor beta chains listed next were all sequenced from one sample in a study of T cells after yellow fever vaccination. From the 5' RACE reads, TCRdb called clonotypes with MiXCR, one entry per CDR3 protein. The table has a few hundred thousand distinct CDR3 sequences, about 19% seen once. Sequenced here: PBMCs, sampled before the yellow fever booster vaccination. The receptor set was obtained from a man younger than 30 who received the YFV17D yellow fever vaccine.

The rearrangement links TRBV4-1 to TRBJ1-1, with D maybe TRBD1 (5 bases). Trimming shortened V by 2 bases and J by 2 bases, and 9 bases separated the two germline ends. Germline loops: CDR1 MGHRA, CDR2 YSYEKL. The CDR3 loop spans 14 amino acids. CDR3 sequence: CASSQRQGNTEAFF. CDR3 nucleotide sequence: TGCGCCAGCAGCCAACGCCAGGGAAACACTGAAGCTTTCTTT.

This clonotype showed up just a few times. This chain uses TRBV5-1 with TRBJ1-4; D gene unclear. CDR3 length: 15 amino acids. Trimming shortened V by 2 bases and J by 0 bases, and 8 bases separated the two germline ends. Germline CDR1 and CDR2: SGHRS and YFSETQ. DNA of the CDR3: TGCGCCAGCAGCTTTAAGATACCAACTAATGAAAAACTGTTTTTT. Encoded protein: CASSFKIPTNEKLFF.

The chain couples TRBV3-1 to TRBJ1-2; D uncertain. The V and J ends lost 0 bases and 0 bases respectively, with 14 bases between them. Germline loops: CDR1 LGHDT, CDR2 YNNKEL (reference sequence). The CDR3 contains 17 residues. The CDR3 sequence is CASSQDVVVLANYGYTF. CDR3 coding DNA: TGTGCCAGCAGCCAAGATGTTGTGGTCCTAGCTAACTATGGCTACACCTTC.

There are a few counts of this clonotype. The chain uses TRBV20-1 and TRBJ1-2; no reliable D call. Germline V CDR1 and CDR2: DFQATT, SNEGSKA (reference sequence). This CDR3 contains 16 residues. Trimming shortened V by 1 base and J by 8 bases, and 23 bases separated the two germline ends. Here the CDR3 DNA reads TGCAGTGCTAGAGCCACCCTTACGGCTTACGAACGAGGCTACACCTTC. It translates to CSARATLTAYERGYTF.

The chain has TRBV12-3 or TRBV12-4 and TRBJ1-2; unclear D gene. The CDR3 runs 16 residues. V was trimmed by 6 bases and J by 4 bases, leaving 21 bases between them. The CDR3 bases are TGTGCCAGCAGGGGGATCGGAATCTTTACCCCCTATGGCTACACCTTC. Protein sequence: CASRGIGIFTPYGYTF.

The gene calls are TRBV2 and TRBJ1-4; TRBD1 agrees at 7 bases. The CDR3 sequence is 14 residues long. With V trimmed by 5 bases and J by 7 bases, 7 bases remained unmatched. CDR1 and CDR2 (germline): SNHLY, FYNNEI. CDR3 bases: TGTGCCAGCAGTTATCCCGGGACAGCTGAAAAACTGTTTTTT. This sequence encodes CASSYPGTAEKLFF.

The chain has TRBV3-1 and TRBJ2-7; 9 bases are shared with TRBD1. J gave up 7 bases and V 5 bases, and 12 bases lay outside the gene matches. CDR3 length: 15 residues. The germline CDR1 and CDR2 sequences are LGHDT and YNNKEL (reference sequence). The CDR3 here is CASSDPGQGGEEQYF. CDR3 nucleotide sequence: TGTGCCAGCAGCGATCCGGGACAGGGCGGGGAAGAGCAGTACTTC.

This clonotype was counted only a few times. The chain joins TRBV12-3 or TRBV12-4 to TRBJ2-3; 8 bases line up with TRBD2. This CDR3 contains 16 residues. The J segment lost 5 bases and the V segment lost 2 bases, leaving 9 bases of the junction unmatched. CDR3 bases: TGTGCCAGCAGTTTATTCAAGGGACTAGTAGTAGATACGCAGTATTTT. It specifies CASSLFKGLVVDTQYF.

J is TRBJ1-1 and V is TRBV5-1; 7 nucleotides align to TRBD1. The J segment lost 3 bases and the V segment lost 4 bases, leaving 9 bases of the junction unmatched. Germline assignment: CDR1 SGHRS and CDR2 YFSETQ. The CDR3 covers 15 residues. The CDR3 bases are TGCGCCAGCAGCGATCAGCCGGGACAGTACACTGAAGCTTTCTTT. Encoded protein: CASSDQPGQYTEAFF. Full variable domain (missing parts from reference TRBV5-1 and TRBJ1-1): KAGVTQTPRYLIKTRGQQVTLSCSPISGHRSVSWYQQTPGQGLQFLFEYFSETQRNKGNFPGRFSGRQFSNSRSEMNVSTLELGDSALYLCASSDQPGQYTEAFFGQGTRLTVV.

The chain has TRBV7-8 and TRBJ1-5; perhaps TRBD1 as D (6 bases). The CDR3 extends over 15 amino acids. V lost 5 bases and J lost 3, with 14 bases in between. In germline, CDR1 is SGHVS, CDR2 FQNEAQ. CDR3 in amino acids: CASSEYRVLNQPQHF. The CDR3 DNA sequence: TGTGCCAGCAGCGAATACAGGGTCCTCAATCAGCCCCAGCATTTT. Full variable domain (rest looked up from reference TRBV7-8 and TRBJ1-5): GAGVSQSPRYKVAKRGQDVALRCDPISGHVSLFWYQQALGQGPEFLTYFQNEAQLDKSGLPSDRFFAERPEGSVSTLKIQRTQQEDSAVYLCASSEYRVLNQPQHFGDGTRLSIL.

This clonotype was seen a handful of times. The chain uses TRBV18 and TRBJ2-1; TRBD2 aligns across 8 bases. The CDR3 loop spans 16 amino acids. Germline CDR1 is KGHSH and CDR2 is LQKENI. V shed 3 bases, J shed 4 bases, and the junction held 8 bases outside the gene matches. CDR3 sequence reads: CASSPGEAGAYNEQFF. DNA for the CDR3: TGTGCCAGCTCACCCGGGGAAGCGGGGGCATACAATGAGCAGTTCTTC.

This clonotype came up a few times. CDR3 sequence (DNA): TGCGCCAGCAGCCCCGGAACAGTCTCACCGAAAAAACTGTTTTTT. Translated, it gives CASSPGTVSPKKLFF. V gene TRBV5-1 combines with J gene TRBJ1-4; no reliable D call. The germline gives CDR1 SGHRS, CDR2 YFSETQ. The V end was cut by 4 bases, the J end by 9 bases, with 19 bases between. This CDR3 contains 15 residues.

V is TRBV24-1 and J is TRBJ2-1, with TRBD1 matching over 8 bases. The V and J ends lost 4 bases and 9 bases, in that order; junction bases with no gene match: 10. Germline-derived CDR1 and CDR2 are KGHDR and SFDVKD. This CDR3 has 15 amino acids. CDR3 nucleotide sequence: TGTGCCACCAGTGACCCCGGACAGGGAAGCATTGAGCAGTTCTTC. As protein: CATSDPGQGSIEQFF.

This clonotype appeared a few times. This chain uses TRBV20-1 with TRBJ2-5, with TRBD1 identical over 8 bases. Trimming removed 5 bases from V and 5 bases from J; junction bases left unmatched: 10. This CDR3 spans 14 amino acids. Germline lookup yields CDR1 DFQATT and CDR2 SNEGSKA (reference sequence). The CDR3 sequence is CSAASGGGEETQYF. The CDR3, as DNA: TGCAGTGCTGCCTCAGGGGGCGGAGAGGAGACCCAGTACTTC.

In this sample, this clonotype turned up many times. The chain employs TRBV18 and TRBJ2-5; possible D gene TRBD2, 5 bases. The CDR3 is 14 residues long. With 6 bases removed from V and 1 base from J, the gap between germline ends came to 12 bases. CDR1 is KGHSH and CDR2 is LQKENI in the germline V gene. CDR3 nucleotides: TGTGCCAGCTCCACTCCGGGGTCCCAAGAGACCCAGTACTTC. Amino acids: CASSTPGSQETQYF.

This clonotype was recorded many times. In DNA form, the CDR3 reads TGTGCCAGCAGCCAAGATCCGACCTCTCTCGAAAAACTGTTTTTT. Residues: CASSQDPTSLEKLFF. This sequence joins TRBV4-2 and TRBJ1-4; D gene unclear. CDR1 is LGHNA and CDR2 is YNFKEQ in the germline V gene. The V end was cut by 0 bases, the J end by 8 bases, with 13 bases between. This CDR3 is built from 15 residues.

This clonotype was recorded many times. The chain has TRBV5-1 and TRBJ1-6, with TRBD1 as a possible D gene (6 bases). The CDR3 sequence is 15 residues long. The germline V and J ends were trimmed by 0 bases and 10 bases, with 14 bases remaining between them. Germline V gives CDR1 SGHRS, CDR2 YFSETQ. The CDR3 sequence is CASSLDRVDGSPLHF. The CDR3 nucleotides are TGCGCCAGCAGCTTGGACAGGGTCGATGGGTCACCCCTCCACTTT.

This clonotype was detected only a few times. This chain uses TRBV5-4 with TRBJ2-3; 8 bases match TRBD1. J was trimmed by 4 bases and V by 4 bases; bases with no gene match: 8. There are 15 residues in the CDR3. Germline CDR1 SGHNT, CDR2 YYREEE (reference sequence). The CDR3 nucleotides read TGTGCCAGCAGCCCGGACAGGGTTGGTTCAGATACGCAGTATTTT. This translates into CASSPDRVGSDTQYF.

This clonotype showed up just a few times. The rearrangement uses TRBV29-1 and TRBJ2-3; D possibly matches TRBD1 or TRBD2 (6 bases each). The CDR3 is 15 amino acids. Trimming shortened V by 3 bases and J by 6 bases, and 19 bases separated the two germline ends. Germline-derived CDR1 and CDR2 are SQVTM and ANQGSEA. CDR3 amino acids: CSVDFRRGAGDTQYF. The DNA of the CDR3 is TGCAGCGTTGATTTCCGAAGGGGGGCAGGGGATACGCAGTATTTT.

This clonotype was counted only a few times. CDR3 sequence reads: CASSFWMNTGELFF. The CDR3 DNA follows: TGCGCCAGCAGCTTTTGGATGAACACCGGGGAGCTGTTTTTT. The chain employs TRBV5-1 and TRBJ2-2; unclear D gene. V was trimmed by 2 bases and J by 1 base, leaving 6 bases between them. The CDR3 sequence is 14 residues long. Germline V gene sequence: CDR1 SGHRS, CDR2 YFSETQ.

This clonotype showed up many times. The V gene is TRBV12-3 or TRBV12-4, the J gene TRBJ2-1; 16 bases line up with TRBD2. J was trimmed by 6 bases and V by 9 bases; bases with no gene match: 11. The CDR3 loop spans 17 amino acids. For the CDR3, the DNA is TGTGCCAGTCTGCCGGGACTAGCGGGGGGGGTAGGCAATGAGCAGTTCTTC. It encodes CASLPGLAGGVGNEQFF.

This clonotype came up a few times. The chain joins TRBV4-2 to TRBJ2-3, with D tentatively TRBD1 (5 bases). The length of the CDR3 is 14 residues. Germline V gene lookup returns CDR1 LGHNA and CDR2 YNFKEQ. The V and J ends lost 4 bases and 2 bases respectively, with 10 bases between them. In DNA, the CDR3 is TGTGCCAGCAGCCCTGACAGCCTCACAGATACGCAGTATTTT. Translating it yields CASSPDSLTDTQYF.

This chain uses TRBV2 with TRBJ1-4, with D perhaps matching TRBD1 (5 bases). The CDR3 consists of 13 residues. The ends were cut back, 0 bases at V and 6 bases at J, with 5 bases in the middle. Germline V gene sequence: CDR1 SNHLY, CDR2 FYNNEI. The CDR3, as DNA: TGTGCCAGCAGTGAAGCAGGGGATGAAAAACTGTTTTTT. This encodes CASSEAGDEKLFF.

This clonotype has ten or more counts. This rearrangement joins TRBV7-2 to TRBJ2-1; no reliable D call. The V gene lost 5 bases and the J gene lost 12 bases, with 17 bases spanning the gap. CDR3 length: 13 residues. Germline V gene data show CDR1 as SGHTA and CDR2 as FQGNSA. Here the CDR3 reads CASSPRNSGRQFF. Here the CDR3 DNA reads TGTGCCAGCAGCCCCCGCAACTCGGGTCGGCAGTTCTTC. Complete variable domain (other parts from reference TRBV7-2 and TRBJ2-1): GAGVSQSPSNKVTEKGKDVELRCDPISGHTALYWYRQSLGQGLEFLIYFQGNSAPDKSGLPSDRFSAERTGGSVSTLTIQRTQQEDSAVYLCASSPRNSGRQFFGPGTRLTVL.

This clonotype was detected once. This chain links TRBV12-3 or TRBV12-4 with TRBJ2-7; tentative D call: TRBD2 (5 bases). The CDR3 sequence is 11 residues long. V shed 5 bases and J shed 5 bases, with 7 bases lying between them. The CDR3 reads CASSGSNEQYF. Here the CDR3 DNA reads TGTGCCAGCAGTGGGAGTAACGAGCAGTACTTC.